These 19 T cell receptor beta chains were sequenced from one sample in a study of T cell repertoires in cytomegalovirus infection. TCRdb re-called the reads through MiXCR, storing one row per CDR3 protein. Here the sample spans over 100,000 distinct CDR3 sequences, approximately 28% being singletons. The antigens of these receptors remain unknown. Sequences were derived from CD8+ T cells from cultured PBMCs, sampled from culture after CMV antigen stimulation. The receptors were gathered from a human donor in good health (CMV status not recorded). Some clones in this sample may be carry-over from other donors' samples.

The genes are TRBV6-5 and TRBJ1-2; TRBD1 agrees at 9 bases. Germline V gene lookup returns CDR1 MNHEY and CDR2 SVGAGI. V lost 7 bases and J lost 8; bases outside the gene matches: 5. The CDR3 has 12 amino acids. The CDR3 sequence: CASTTGGRGYTF. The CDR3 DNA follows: TGTGCCAGCACTACAGGGGGCAGGGGCTACACCTTC.

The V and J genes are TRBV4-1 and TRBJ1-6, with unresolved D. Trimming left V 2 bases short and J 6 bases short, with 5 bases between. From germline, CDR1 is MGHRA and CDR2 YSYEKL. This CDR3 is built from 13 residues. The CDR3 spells CASSQNRNSPLHF. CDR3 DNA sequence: TGCGCCAGCAGCCAAAACCGTAATTCACCCCTCCACTTT.

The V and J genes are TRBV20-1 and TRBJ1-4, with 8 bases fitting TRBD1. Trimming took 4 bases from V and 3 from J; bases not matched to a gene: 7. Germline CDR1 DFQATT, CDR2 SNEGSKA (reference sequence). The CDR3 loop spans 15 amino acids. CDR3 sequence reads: CSATGQGESNEKLFF. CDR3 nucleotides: TGCAGTGCTACTGGACAGGGAGAATCTAATGAAAAACTGTTTTTT.

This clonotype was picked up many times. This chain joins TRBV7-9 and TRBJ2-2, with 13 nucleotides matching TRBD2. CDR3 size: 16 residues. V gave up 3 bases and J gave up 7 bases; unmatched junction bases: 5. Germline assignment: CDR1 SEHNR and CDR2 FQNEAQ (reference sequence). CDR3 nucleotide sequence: TGTGCCAGCAGCTTTGGACTAGCGGGGGATGGCGGGGAGCTGTTTTTT. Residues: CASSFGLAGDGGELFF.

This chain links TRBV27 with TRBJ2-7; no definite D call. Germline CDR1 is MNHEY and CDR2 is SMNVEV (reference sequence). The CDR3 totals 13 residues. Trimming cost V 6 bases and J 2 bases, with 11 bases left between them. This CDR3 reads CASSYGPAYEQYF. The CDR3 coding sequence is TGTGCCAGCAGCTACGGACCGGCCTACGAGCAGTACTTC.

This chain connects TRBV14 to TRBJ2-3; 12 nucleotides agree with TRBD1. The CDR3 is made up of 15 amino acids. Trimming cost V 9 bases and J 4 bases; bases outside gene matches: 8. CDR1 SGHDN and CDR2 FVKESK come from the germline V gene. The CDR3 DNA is TGTGCCAGATACCGGGACAGGGGGCTTCCAGATACGCAGTATTTT. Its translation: CARYRDRGLPDTQYF.

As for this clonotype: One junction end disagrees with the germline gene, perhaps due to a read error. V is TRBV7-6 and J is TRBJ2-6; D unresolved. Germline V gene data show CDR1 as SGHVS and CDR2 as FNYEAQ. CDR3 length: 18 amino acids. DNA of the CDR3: TGTGCCAGCAGCTTCGAAAGACCCGCTCTCTCTGGGACCAACGTCCTGACTTTC. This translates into CASSFERPALSGTNVLTF.

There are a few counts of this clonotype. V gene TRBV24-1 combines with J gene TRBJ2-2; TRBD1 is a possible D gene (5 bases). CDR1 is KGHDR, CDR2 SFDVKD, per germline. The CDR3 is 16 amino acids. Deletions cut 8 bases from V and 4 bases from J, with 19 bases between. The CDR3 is CATMDTTLSGTGELFF. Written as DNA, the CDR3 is TGTGCCACCATGGACACAACCCTTTCAGGCACCGGGGAGCTGTTTTTT.

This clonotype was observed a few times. Here the CDR3 reads CASRQTSYLGDTQYF. DNA of the CDR3: TGTGCCAGCAGACAAACTAGTTACCTTGGAGATACGCAGTATTTT. This sequence joins TRBV28 and TRBJ2-3; tentatively, D is TRBD2 (5 bases). Germline V lookup: CDR1 MDHEN, CDR2 SYDVKM. This CDR3 is built from 15 residues. The V and J ends lost 6 bases and 5 bases respectively, with 18 bases between them.

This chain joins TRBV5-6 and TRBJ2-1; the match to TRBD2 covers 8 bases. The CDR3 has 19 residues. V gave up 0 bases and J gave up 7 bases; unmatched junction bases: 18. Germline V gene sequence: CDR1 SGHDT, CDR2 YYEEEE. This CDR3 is CASSLGGLGGGLGGNEQFF. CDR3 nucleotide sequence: TGTGCCAGCAGCTTGGGGGGCTTGGGCGGGGGGCTTGGGGGAAATGAGCAGTTCTTC.

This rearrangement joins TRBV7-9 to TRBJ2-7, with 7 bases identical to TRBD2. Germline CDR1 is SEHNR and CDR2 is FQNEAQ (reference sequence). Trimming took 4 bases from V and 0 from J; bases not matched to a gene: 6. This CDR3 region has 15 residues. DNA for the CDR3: TGTGCCAGCAGCTCACCCCTAGCGGACTCCTACGAGCAGTACTTC. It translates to CASSSPLADSYEQYF.

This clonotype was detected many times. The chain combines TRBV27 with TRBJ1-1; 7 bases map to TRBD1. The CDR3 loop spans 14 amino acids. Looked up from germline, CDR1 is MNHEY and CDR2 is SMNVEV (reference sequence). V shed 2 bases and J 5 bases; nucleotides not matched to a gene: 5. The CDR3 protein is CASSLEGAGTEAFF. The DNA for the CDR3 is TGTGCCAGCAGTTTAGAGGGGGCGGGAACTGAAGCTTTCTTT.

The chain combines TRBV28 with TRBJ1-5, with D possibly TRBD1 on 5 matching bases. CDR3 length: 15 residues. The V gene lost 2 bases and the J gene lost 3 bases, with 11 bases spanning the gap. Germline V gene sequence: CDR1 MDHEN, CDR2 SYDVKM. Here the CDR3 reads CASSLHRGINQPQHF. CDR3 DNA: TGTGCCAGCAGTTTACACCGGGGCATCAATCAGCCCCAGCATTTT.

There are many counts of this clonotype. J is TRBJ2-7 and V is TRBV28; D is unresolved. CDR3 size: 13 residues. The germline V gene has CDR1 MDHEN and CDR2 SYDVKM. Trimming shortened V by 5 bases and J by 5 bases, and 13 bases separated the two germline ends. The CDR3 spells CASSQMSGDEQYF. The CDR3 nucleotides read TGTGCCAGCAGTCAAATGAGTGGGGACGAGCAGTACTTC.

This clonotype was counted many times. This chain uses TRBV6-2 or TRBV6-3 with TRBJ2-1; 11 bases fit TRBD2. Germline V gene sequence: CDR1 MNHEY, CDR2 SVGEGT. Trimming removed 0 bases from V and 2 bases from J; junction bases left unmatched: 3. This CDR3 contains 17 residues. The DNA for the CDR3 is TGTGCCAGCAGTTACTCGCTAGCGGGGGGCACCTACAATGAGCAGTTCTTC. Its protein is CASSYSLAGGTYNEQFF.

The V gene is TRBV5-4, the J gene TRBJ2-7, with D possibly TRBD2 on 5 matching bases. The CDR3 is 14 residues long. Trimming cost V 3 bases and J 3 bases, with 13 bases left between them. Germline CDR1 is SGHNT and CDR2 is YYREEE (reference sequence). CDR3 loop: CASSSAGRDYEQYF. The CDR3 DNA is TGTGCCAGCAGCTCCGCCGGACGGGACTACGAGCAGTACTTC.

CDR3 residues: CASSAGTGGVVANQPQHF. CDR3 sequence (DNA): TGTGCCAGCAGCGCCGGGACAGGGGGCGTCGTGGCCAATCAGCCCCAGCATTTT. The V call is TRBV7-9, the J call TRBJ1-5; 12 bases align to TRBD1. J was trimmed by 3 bases and V by 5 bases; bases with no gene match: 11. The CDR3 is 18 residues long. In germline, CDR1 is SEHNR, CDR2 FQNEAQ (reference sequence).

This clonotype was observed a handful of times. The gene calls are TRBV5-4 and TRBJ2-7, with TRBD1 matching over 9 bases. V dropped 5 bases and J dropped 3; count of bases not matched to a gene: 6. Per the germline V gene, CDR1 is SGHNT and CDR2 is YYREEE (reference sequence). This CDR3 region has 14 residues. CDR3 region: CASRAGTGSYEQYF. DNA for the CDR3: TGTGCCAGCAGGGCCGGGACAGGGAGCTACGAGCAGTACTTC.

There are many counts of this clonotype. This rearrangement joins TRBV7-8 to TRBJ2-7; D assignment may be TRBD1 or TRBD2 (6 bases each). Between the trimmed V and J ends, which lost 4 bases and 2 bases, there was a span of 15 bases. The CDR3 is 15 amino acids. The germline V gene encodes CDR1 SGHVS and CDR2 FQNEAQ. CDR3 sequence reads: CASSWGAGRAYEQYF. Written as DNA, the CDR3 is TGTGCCAGCAGCTGGGGGGCAGGGCGGGCCTACGAGCAGTACTTC.